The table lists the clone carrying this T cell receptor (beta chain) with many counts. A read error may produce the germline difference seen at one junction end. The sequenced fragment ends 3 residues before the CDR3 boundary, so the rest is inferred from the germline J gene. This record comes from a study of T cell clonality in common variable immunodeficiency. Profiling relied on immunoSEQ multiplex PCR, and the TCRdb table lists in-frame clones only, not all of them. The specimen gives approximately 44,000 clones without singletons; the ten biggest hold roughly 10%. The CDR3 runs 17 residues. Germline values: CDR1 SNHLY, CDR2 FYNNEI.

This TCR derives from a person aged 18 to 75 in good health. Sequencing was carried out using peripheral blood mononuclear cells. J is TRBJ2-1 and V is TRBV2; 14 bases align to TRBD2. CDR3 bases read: TGTGCCAGCAGCGAAGGGACTAGCGGGAGCTCCTACAATGAG. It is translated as CASSEGTSGSSYNE. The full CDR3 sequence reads CASSEGTSGSSYNEQFF.